This is a list of T cell receptor beta chains from one sample in a study of blood T cell repertoires in COVID-19. Sequencing was performed with immunoSEQ multiplex PCR; in TCRdb, only in-frame clones are kept and a portion is missing. Found here are 350,000 to 550,000 clones, around 91% of them singletons; the top ten hold around 1.1%. Specimen: PBMCs or T cells enriched from blood (not recorded which). These receptors all stem from a man aged 30 to 39 who had recovered from COVID-19. Each CDR3 is given with its conserved first and last residue. The D gene is left open where the match is weak. The size entry is marked missing in some rows and otherwise reads once, few, many or a size class.

cdr3_aa: CASSSRTSMNTEAFF
cdr3_nt: TGTGCCAGCAGCTCGCGGACAAGCATGAACACTGAAGCTTTCTTT
clone_size: few
j_call: TRBJ1-1
d_call: NA
v_call: TRBV5-4

cdr3_aa: CASSVSRDRVTTGELFF
cdr3_nt: TGTGCCAGCAGCGTTTCGCGGGACAGGGTGACGACCGGGGAGCTGTTTTTT
clone_size: NA
j_call: TRBJ2-2
d_call: TRBD1
v_call: TRBV9

cdr3_aa: CASSPDRAPANEKLFF
cdr3_nt: TGTGCCAGCTCACCGGACAGGGCTCCTGCTAATGAAAAACTGTTTTTT
clone_size: NA
j_call: TRBJ1-4
d_call: TRBD1
v_call: TRBV18

cdr3_aa: CSVPPGGSSYNEQFF
cdr3_nt: TGCAGCGTTCCTCCGGGCGGGAGCTCCTACAATGAGCAGTTCTTC
clone_size: once
j_call: TRBJ2-1
d_call: TRBD2
v_call: TRBV29-1

cdr3_aa: CASRGTGQKETQYF
cdr3_nt: TGTGCCAGCAGGGGGACAGGGCAAAAAGAGACCCAGTACTTC
clone_size: NA
j_call: TRBJ2-5
d_call: TRBD1
v_call: TRBV27

cdr3_aa: CASSRLAGAGNEQYF
cdr3_nt: TGCGCCAGCAGTAGACTAGCGGGAGCAGGGAACGAGCAGTACTTC
clone_size: NA
j_call: TRBJ2-7
d_call: TRBD2
v_call: TRBV5-1

cdr3_aa: CASSSGLAGVGNNEQFF
cdr3_nt: TGTGCCAGCTCATCGGGACTAGCGGGCGTGGGCAACAATGAGCAGTTCTTC
clone_size: NA
j_call: TRBJ2-1
d_call: TRBD2
v_call: TRBV18

cdr3_aa: CASSQIVKTSPGPDTQYF
cdr3_nt: TGTGCCAGCAGCCAAATCGTAAAAACTAGCCCGGGCCCAGATACGCAGTATTTT
clone_size: NA
j_call: TRBJ2-3
d_call: NA
v_call: TRBV3-1/TRBV3-2

cdr3_aa: CASSATGDRIYNEQFF
cdr3_nt: TGTGCCAGCAGTGCCACCGGAGACAGGATCTACAATGAGCAGTTCTTC
clone_size: NA
j_call: TRBJ2-1
d_call: NA
v_call: TRBV27

cdr3_aa: CSVEKGSGGNEQFF
cdr3_nt: TGCAGCGTTGAAAAAGGTAGCGGGGGCAATGAGCAGTTCTTC
clone_size: NA
j_call: TRBJ2-1
d_call: TRBD2
v_call: TRBV29-1

cdr3_aa: CASSPTGNTIYF
cdr3_nt: TGTGCCAGCAGCCCAACTGGAAACACCATATATTTT
clone_size: NA
j_call: TRBJ1-3
d_call: NA
v_call: TRBV7-9

cdr3_aa: CASSLDRTLNTEAFF
cdr3_nt: TGCGCCAGCAGCTTGGACAGGACCTTGAACACTGAAGCTTTCTTT
clone_size: NA
j_call: TRBJ1-1
d_call: NA
v_call: TRBV5-1

cdr3_aa: CASSQEGGWTGGLETQYF
cdr3_nt: TGCGCCAGCAGCCAAGAAGGGGGATGGACAGGGGGTCTCGAGACCCAGTACTTC
clone_size: NA
j_call: TRBJ2-5
d_call: TRBD1
v_call: TRBV4-1

cdr3_aa: CASGPEGGTEAFF
cdr3_nt: TGTGCCAGCGGACCAGAAGGGGGCACTGAAGCTTTCTTT
clone_size: NA
j_call: TRBJ1-1
d_call: NA
v_call: TRBV7-9

cdr3_aa: CASSMQGGQPQHF
cdr3_nt: TGTGCCAGTAGTATGCAGGGGGGACAGCCCCAGCATTTT
clone_size: NA
j_call: TRBJ1-5
d_call: TRBD1
v_call: TRBV19

cdr3_aa: CASSPSRTGYWDRYGYTF
cdr3_nt: TGTGCCAGCTCACCCTCTAGGACAGGGTATTGGGATCGGTATGGCTACACCTTC
clone_size: NA
j_call: TRBJ1-2
d_call: TRBD1
v_call: TRBV18

cdr3_aa: CASSLNRGTEAFF
cdr3_nt: TGTGCCAGCAGTTTAAACAGGGGAACTGAAGCTTTCTTT
clone_size: NA
j_call: TRBJ1-1
d_call: TRBD1
v_call: TRBV28

cdr3_aa: CASSQEPQDLVGAGELFF
cdr3_nt: TGCGCCAGCAGCCAAGAACCCCAAGACCTAGTCGGAGCCGGGGAGCTGTTTTTT
clone_size: NA
j_call: TRBJ2-2
d_call: NA
v_call: TRBV4-1

cdr3_aa: CASSLGSMAAGQFF
cdr3_nt: TGTGCCAGCAGCTTGGGATCCATGGCTGCAGGGCAGTTCTTC
clone_size: NA
j_call: TRBJ2-1
d_call: NA
v_call: TRBV5-6

cdr3_aa: CASSNSRNEAFF
cdr3_nt: TGTGCCAGCTCGAACTCTCGTAATGAAGCTTTCTTT
clone_size: many
j_call: TRBJ1-1
d_call: NA
v_call: TRBV18

cdr3_aa: CASSLGTGGLGNYNEQFF
cdr3_nt: TGTGCCAGCAGCTTAGGGACAGGGGGGCTTGGGAACTACAATGAGCAGTTCTTC
clone_size: NA
j_call: TRBJ2-1
d_call: TRBD1
v_call: TRBV7-9

cdr3_aa: CASSAGAGDPGYEQYF
cdr3_nt: TGTGCCAGCAGTGCGGGCGCAGGGGATCCGGGCTACGAGCAGTACTTC
clone_size: NA
j_call: TRBJ2-7
d_call: NA
v_call: TRBV6-1

cdr3_aa: CSGDTGGEQYF
cdr3_nt: TGCAGCGGGGATACGGGAGGCGAGCAGTACTTC
clone_size: NA
j_call: TRBJ2-7
d_call: TRBD2
v_call: TRBV29-1

cdr3_aa: CASSLPGQGSGFGDTQYF
cdr3_nt: TGTGCCAGCAGTCTCCCGGGACAGGGTTCCGGGTTCGGAGATACGCAGTATTTT
clone_size: NA
j_call: TRBJ2-3
d_call: TRBD1
v_call: TRBV28

cdr3_aa: CASSLWSGAGRLEPQHF
cdr3_nt: TGTGCCAGCAGCTTATGGTCAGGGGCTGGCAGGTTGGAGCCCCAGCATTTT
clone_size: few
j_call: TRBJ1-5
d_call: NA
v_call: TRBV7-9

cdr3_aa: CAITREPLGEQYF
cdr3_nt: TGTGCCATCACCCGGGAACCTCTAGGGGAGCAGTACTTC
clone_size: few
j_call: TRBJ2-7
d_call: NA
v_call: TRBV10-3

cdr3_aa: CASSSPGGTYNEQFF
cdr3_nt: TGTGCCAGCAGCTCCCCGGGGGGAACCTACAATGAGCAGTTCTTC
clone_size: NA
j_call: TRBJ2-1
d_call: TRBD2
v_call: TRBV7-6

cdr3_aa: CASSLVTSGAYNEQFF
cdr3_nt: TGTGCCAGCAGCTTGGTTACTAGCGGCGCCTACAATGAGCAGTTCTTC
clone_size: NA
j_call: TRBJ2-1
d_call: TRBD2
v_call: TRBV5-4

cdr3_aa: CATSGGGYEQYF
cdr3_nt: TGTGCCACCAGTGGAGGGGGCTACGAGCAGTACTTC
clone_size: NA
j_call: TRBJ2-7
d_call: NA
v_call: TRBV24-1

cdr3_aa: CASSIGRPNTEAFF
cdr3_nt: TGTGCCAGTAGTATTGGCAGGCCGAACACTGAAGCTTTCTTT
clone_size: NA
j_call: TRBJ1-1
d_call: NA
v_call: TRBV19

cdr3_aa: CASSFPRTSGSSRAYNEQFF
cdr3_nt: TGTGCCAGCAGCTTCCCCCGGACTAGCGGATCCTCTCGGGCCTACAATGAGCAGTTCTTC
clone_size: NA
j_call: TRBJ2-1
d_call: TRBD2
v_call: TRBV7-8

cdr3_aa: CASSIRSKREGHEGTGELFF
cdr3_nt: TGTGCCAGCAGCATACGAAGCAAGCGGGAGGGCCATGAGGGCACCGGGGAGCTGTTTTTT
clone_size: NA
j_call: TRBJ2-2
d_call: NA
v_call: TRBV12-1

cdr3_aa: CASSGIQQGAENTGELFF
cdr3_nt: TGTGCCAGCAGTGGTATCCAACAGGGGGCTGAAAACACCGGGGAGCTGTTTTTT
clone_size: once
j_call: TRBJ2-2
d_call: TRBD1
v_call: TRBV13

cdr3_aa: CASSFTFEQFF
cdr3_nt: TGTGCCAGCAGCTTTACTTTCGAGCAGTTCTTC
clone_size: NA
j_call: TRBJ2-1
d_call: NA
v_call: TRBV7-8

cdr3_aa: CASITGGNTIYF
cdr3_nt: TGTGCCAGCATAACAGGTGGAAACACCATATATTTT
clone_size: NA
j_call: TRBJ1-3
d_call: NA
v_call: TRBV28

cdr3_aa: CASSQTKQGDTQYF
cdr3_nt: TGCGCCAGCAGCCAGACGAAACAGGGAGATACGCAGTATTTT
clone_size: NA
j_call: TRBJ2-3
d_call: NA
v_call: TRBV5-1

cdr3_aa: CASSDAEKPLHF
cdr3_nt: TGCGCCAGCAGTGACGCGGAAAAACCCCTCCACTTT
clone_size: NA
j_call: TRBJ1-6
d_call: NA
v_call: TRBV10-1

cdr3_aa: CASSQGSWTGPNYGYTF
cdr3_nt: TGTGCCAGCAGCCAAGGGAGTTGGACAGGGCCTAACTATGGCTACACCTTC
clone_size: NA
j_call: TRBJ1-2
d_call: TRBD1
v_call: TRBV4-2

cdr3_aa: CASSYSDFNTQYF
cdr3_nt: TGTGCCAGCAGTTACTCTGACTTCAATACGCAGTATTTT
clone_size: NA
j_call: TRBJ2-3
d_call: NA
v_call: TRBV6-6

cdr3_aa: CASSPSRAHSGGQPQHF
cdr3_nt: TGTGCCAGCTCACCCTCCCGGGCCCATTCGGGAGGTCAGCCCCAGCATTTT
clone_size: NA
j_call: TRBJ1-5
d_call: NA
v_call: TRBV18

cdr3_aa: CASSESRASGRAVETQYF
cdr3_nt: TGCGCCAGCAGTGAGTCGAGGGCTAGCGGGAGGGCCGTTGAGACCCAGTACTTC
clone_size: NA
j_call: TRBJ2-5
d_call: TRBD2
v_call: TRBV10-1

cdr3_aa: CASSLGVSSGWNEQFF
cdr3_nt: TGTGCCAGCAGCTTAGGGGTGTCTAGCGGGTGGAATGAGCAGTTCTTC
clone_size: NA
j_call: TRBJ2-1
d_call: TRBD2
v_call: TRBV7-6

cdr3_aa: CASSTGVDQPQHF
cdr3_nt: TGTGCCAGCAGTACAGGGGTGGATCAGCCCCAGCATTTT
clone_size: NA
j_call: TRBJ1-5
d_call: TRBD1
v_call: TRBV11-2

cdr3_aa: CASYLSGGSPLHF
cdr3_nt: TGTGCCAGCTACCTTAGTGGCGGGTCACCCCTCCACTTT
clone_size: NA
j_call: TRBJ1-6
d_call: NA
v_call: TRBV5-4

cdr3_aa: CASSEGLAGAMNEQFF
cdr3_nt: TGTGCCAGCAGCGAGGGTTTAGCGGGAGCTATGAATGAGCAGTTCTTC
clone_size: NA
j_call: TRBJ2-1
d_call: TRBD2
v_call: TRBV5-4

cdr3_aa: CASSLGHRYGYTF
cdr3_nt: TGTGCCAGCAGCTTAGGACACCGCTATGGCTACACCTTC
clone_size: NA
j_call: TRBJ1-2
d_call: NA
v_call: TRBV7-8

cdr3_aa: CASSLGRGSYGYTF
cdr3_nt: TGCGCCAGCAGCCTGGGACGGGGGAGCTATGGCTACACCTTC
clone_size: NA
j_call: TRBJ1-2
d_call: NA
v_call: TRBV4-1

cdr3_aa: CASRTGEGPDTQYF
cdr3_nt: TGTGCCAGCAGGACGGGTGAAGGTCCAGATACGCAGTATTTT
clone_size: NA
j_call: TRBJ2-3
d_call: NA
v_call: TRBV2